The T cell receptor (beta chain) described here comes from a study of T cell responses to AZD1222 COVID-19 vaccine. Profiling relied on immunoSEQ multiplex PCR, and the TCRdb table lists in-frame clones only, not all of them. Of fewer than 130,000 clones in the sample, about 94% are singletons; the top ten hold about 3%. The germline CDR1 and CDR2 sequences are SQVTM and ANQGSEA. The CDR3 has 14 amino acids. The rearrangement uses TRBV29-1 and TRBJ1-1, with 7 positions matching TRBD1. This sample comprised peripheral blood, obtained 28 days after the second AZD1222 dose. This TCR was sampled from an adult who received the AZD1222 COVID-19 vaccine. CDR3 DNA: TGCACCATCGAGGGGGCACGCTCAAGGGCTGAAGCTTTCTTT. Translated, it gives CTIEGARSRAEAFF. Full variable domain (outside the CDR3, taken from reference TRBV29-1 and TRBJ1-1): SAVISQKPSRDICQRGTSLTIQCQVDSQVTMMFWYRQQPGQSLTLIATANQGSEATYESGFVIDKFPISRPNLTFSTLTVSNMSPEDSSIYLCTIEGARSRAEAFFGQGTRLTVV.